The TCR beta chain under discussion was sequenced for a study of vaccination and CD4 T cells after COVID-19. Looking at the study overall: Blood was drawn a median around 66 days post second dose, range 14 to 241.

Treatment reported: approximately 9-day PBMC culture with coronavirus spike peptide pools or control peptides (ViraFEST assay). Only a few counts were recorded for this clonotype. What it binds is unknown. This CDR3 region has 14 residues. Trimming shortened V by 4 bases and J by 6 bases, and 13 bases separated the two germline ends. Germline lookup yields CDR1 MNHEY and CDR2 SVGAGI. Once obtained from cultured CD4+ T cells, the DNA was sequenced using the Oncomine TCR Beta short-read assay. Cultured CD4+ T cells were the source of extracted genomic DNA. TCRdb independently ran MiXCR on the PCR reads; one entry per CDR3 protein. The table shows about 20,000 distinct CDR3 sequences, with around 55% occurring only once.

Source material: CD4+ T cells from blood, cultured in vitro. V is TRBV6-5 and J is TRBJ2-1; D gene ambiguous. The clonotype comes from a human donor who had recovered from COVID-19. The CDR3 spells CASSSPTIRNEQFF. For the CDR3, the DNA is TGTGCCAGCAGTTCCCCGACGATCCGCAATGAGCAGTTCTTC.